This T cell receptor beta chain was obtained from a study of T cell responses to AZD1222 COVID-19 vaccine. Study-level background: Analysis merged second doses at about 4 or about 12 weeks. Study-level points and caveats: Just a handful of people given AZD1222 tested seropositive at baseline. Two AZD1222 administrations were followed by greater Spike-specific TCR breadth and depth. A reported finding is that nearly half of spike-specific TCRs target unmutated variant regions.

Clones were sequenced by immunoSEQ multiplex PCR, and TCRdb holds only the in-frame ones, with some missing. The table records 150,000 to 200,000 clones, roughly 92% of them present only once. The V and J ends lost 1 base and 5 bases respectively, with 6 bases between them. The germline V gene has CDR1 SGHTA and CDR2 FQGNSA. The CDR3 is made up of 12 amino acids. About this clone itself: What it binds is not known.

This specimen consisted of peripheral blood, obtained on day 0 of AZD1222 vaccination. The V gene is TRBV7-2, the J gene TRBJ2-7; D uncertain. The clonotype comes from an adult in good health. The CDR3 here is CASSLGRHEQYF. CDR3 nucleotides: TGTGCCAGCAGCTTAGGTCGGCACGAGCAGTACTTC. Looking up the rest from reference TRBV7-2 and TRBJ2-7 gives the full variable domain: GAGVSQSPSNKVTEKGKDVELRCDPISGHTALYWYRQSLGQGLEFLIYFQGNSAPDKSGLPSDRFSAERTGGSVSTLTIQRTQQEDSAVYLCASSLGRHEQYFGPGTRLTVT.